This TCR beta chain is from a study of CD8 T cells in ankylosing spondylitis. This clonotype was seen at least ten times. Germline V gene lookup returns CDR1 SGHVS and CDR2 FNYEAQ. The CDR3 runs to 16 residues. Trimming pared 4 bases from V and 6 bases from J, leaving 21 bases between. A single record per CDR3 protein comes from TCRdb applying MiXCR to the 5' RACE reads. The table lists about 140,000 distinct CDR3 sequences, 7% to 8% of them singletons. The chain couples TRBV7-6 to TRBJ1-2; D is undetermined. The clonotype originates from a female donor with ankylosing spondylitis or in good health (not recorded which). The sample comprised blood, either unsorted or a sorted T cell fraction (not recorded which). The CDR3 is CASSSEPGALWDGYTF. The CDR3 DNA reads TGTGCCAGCAGCTCCGAACCGGGAGCTCTATGGGATGGCTACACCTTC.